This TCR beta chain comes out of a study of tumor-infiltrating lymphocytes in primary liver carcinoma (dated by TCRdb to 2015 to 2018). In the study overall: Of the five patients (three men and two women, aged 30 to 69 years), four had hepatocellular carcinoma and one had combined HCC and intrahepatic cholangiocarcinoma. Tumors of the five patients were stage T1-T3 N0M0 with maximum diameters of about 4 to 10 cm. Roughly 3.5 to 8 million productive TCRbeta reads were obtained per sample, and no significant difference in read depth was found between tissue types. The study combined TCRbeta repertoire sequencing, expression microarrays and whole-exome sequencing across five regions of each liver tumor, with adjacent normal tissue and blood. A total of approximately 35 specimens from 5 patients underwent TCRbeta repertoire sequencing, comprising 25 tumor regions, 5 adjacent noncancerous liver tissues and 5 peripheral blood samples. The roughly 27 tumor region samples were profiled with Agilent mRNA microarrays so that TCRbeta repertoire diversity could be related to the local molecular phenotype. Reproducibility between technical replicate repertoires was high, with correlation coefficients above 0.95 and mean shared-clone rates about 0.9. Study-wide findings and limitations: The top 250 clones accounted for a significantly greater share of the repertoire in tumors than in blood (p = 0.039). Pairs of tumor regions showed greater repertoire overlap (mean around 36%) than tumor-adjacent pairs (17%) or tumor-blood pairs (roughly 15%), which is consistent with antigen-driven expansion. With just 4 to 6 patients in the study, the authors point out that the findings should be validated in a larger study. Only the TCR beta chain was sequenced, so true repertoire diversity is likely underestimated because unpaired alpha chains were not captured. Only about 7-25% of top clones were found in all five regions of a tumor, suggesting spatial heterogeneity of tumor-infiltrating T cells. Because the samples were bulk and unsorted, CD4+ and CD8+ T cell repertoires could not be compared.

As regards this clonotype: What antigen it recognizes has not been identified. One junction end disagrees with the germline gene, perhaps due to a read error.

A constant-region primer and ProtoScript II reverse transcriptase were used to reverse-transcribe TCRbeta-specific cDNA from roughly 0.55 ug total RNA. TCRbeta libraries were built with three nested multiplex PCR rounds, a slightly modified ARM-PCR procedure. Multiplex TRBV1-TRBV30 forward primers and a Cbeta reverse primer were used in the first two PCR rounds, each of which was run for around 10 cycles. Sample barcodes and Illumina adapters were attached in a final 25-cycle PCR using Deep VentR polymerase. Amplicons of 200-500 bp were gel-purified with a QIAquick gel extraction kit before sequencing. The TCRbeta amplicons were sequenced with 250-bp paired-end reads on an Illumina HiSeq 2500. As for the original processing: To recover full CDR3 sequences, reads were quality-trimmed using Trimmomatic v0.33 and paired reads were then merged using FLASH v1.2.11. V, D and J germline segments were assigned to the rearranged TCRbeta sequences by MiGEC v1.2.1b. Clonotype statistics, along with Shannon-Wiener diversity indices, were calculated using VDJtools v1.0.0. To cut down on sampling bias, every analysis after diversity analysis relied on just the 250 most abundant clonotypes from each sample. The public sequencing data were trimmed at Q25 with fastp and processed into clonotypes with MiXCR by TCRdb, which kept only in-frame beta chains. CDR3 protein duplicates are merged, each entry listing the most common genes and DNA. For this entry, the V and J calls and clone size follow TCRdb and not the study's own pipeline. For this sample the table gives approximately 73,000 distinct CDR3 sequences, of which roughly two thirds were detected only once. The ten top clones hold around a quarter of the sample.

Taken from the germline V gene (reference sequence), the CDR1 and CDR2 loops are MNHNY and SVGAGI. Reading from cysteine to phenylalanine, the CDR3 counts 18 amino acids. The entry retains the CDR3 DNA only, 54 bases that are in frame from base 1. Without any cell sorting, total RNA and DNA were co-extracted from approximately 22-30 mg of bulk tissue using the AllPrep DNA/RNA mini kit. Four or five patients with histopathologically diagnosed primary liver carcinoma underwent surgical resection in China between late 2015 and 2016. At the time of sampling, the patients had chronic HBV infection and had not received any treatment. Five spatially separated regions were sampled from each tumor: the superior, inferior, left-lateral and right-lateral poles, plus the tumor centre. Histological examination found more than 90% viable tumor cells in every tumor sample. Fresh tumor and adjacent tissue pieces were bisected, with one half stored in RNAlater at -80 degrees C and the other half sent for histology.

The clonotype comes from a man aged 35 to 55 with primary liver carcinoma and hepatitis B virus infection. The sequence is built from TRBV6-6 and TRBJ2-4, with 8 bases matching TRBD2. The sequenced sample was liver tumor tissue from sampling region 4. The meaning of the sample's cell subset or site label: tumor region T4, right-lateral pole. CDR3 reads: CASSPSGSGREAKNIQYF. In nucleotides, the sequence is TGTGCCAGCAGTCCCAGTGGGAGCGGGAGAGAGGCCAAAAACATTCAATACTTC.